The rows below give T cell receptor beta chains drawn from one sample of a study of T-cell memory formation after mild COVID-19. TCRdb fed the 5' RACE reads into MiXCR, producing one record per CDR3 protein. This table has about 250,000 distinct CDR3 sequences, over 15% appearing once. Sequencing was done on a sample of PBMCs or a T cell subset sorted from them (not recorded which). The receptors were gathered from a man younger than 30 who had mild COVID-19 (a few samples of this study predate the infection). Cell type and time point are not known. Each CDR3 is given with its conserved first and last residue. A D gene is named only where the DNA matches it firmly. Size is stated for part of the rows, as once, few or many counts, or as a class when the clone is expanded.

TRBJ2-1 TRBV9 - TRBD2 CASSAGVGLVGNEQFF TGTGCCAGCAGCGCCGGGGTGGGACTAGTTGGAAATGAGCAGTTCTTC
TRBJ1-1 TRBV29-1 few - CSVSNRVGSEAFF TGCAGCGTCTCGAACAGGGTCGGCTCTGAAGCTTTCTTT
TRBJ2-6 TRBV6-5 - - CASSYPSSGANVLTF TGTGCCAGCAGTTACCCCAGCTCTGGGGCCAACGTCCTGACTTTC
TRBJ1-5 TRBV27 few TRBD1 CASSRRGRQPQHF TGTGCCAGCAGCAGGAGGGGGCGGCAGCCCCAGCATTTT
TRBJ2-3 TRBV5-1 - - CASRIEATPHTQYF TGCGCCAGCAGAATCGAGGCAACCCCCCATACGCAGTATTTT
TRBJ1-2 TRBV6-6 - - CASSYFPEQDGYTF TGTGCCAGCAGTTACTTCCCTGAGCAGGATGGCTACACCTTC
TRBJ2-2 TRBV9 few - CASSVADATGELFF TGTGCCAGCAGCGTAGCTGACGCCACCGGGGAGCTGTTTTTT
TRBJ2-1 TRBV4-1 - TRBD1 CASSRDEFRDRGEEFF TGCGCCAGCAGCCGGGACGAGTTCCGGGACAGGGGAGAGGAGTTCTTC
TRBJ2-1 TRBV6-2/TRBV6-3 few TRBD2 CASSYGLAADEPFF TGTGCCAGCAGTTACGGGCTAGCGGCGGATGAGCCGTTCTTC
TRBJ1-2 TRBV7-7 - - CASSLGRGATRAGANYGYTF TGTGCCAGCAGCTTAGGTCGGGGTGCAACCCGGGCGGGAGCTAACTATGGCTACACCTTC
TRBJ2-5 TRBV20-1 - - CSAKYGGAGETQYF TGCAGTGCTAAGTATGGGGGGGCCGGGGAGACCCAGTACTTC
TRBJ2-1 TRBV5-1 many - CASSLVGSYNEQFF TGCGCCAGCAGCTTAGTCGGCTCCTACAATGAGCAGTTCTTC
TRBJ1-6 TRBV9 once TRBD1 CASSAEGQANSPLHF TGTGCCAGCAGCGCTGAGGGACAGGCCAATTCACCCCTCCACTTT
TRBJ1-1 TRBV15 - - CATSRDGQPGAFF TGTGCCACCAGCAGAGATGGGCAGCCAGGGGCTTTCTTT
TRBJ2-1 TRBV4-3 few - CASSRASSYNEQFF TGCGCCAGCAGTAGGGCCAGCTCCTACAATGAGCAGTTCTTC
TRBJ2-7 TRBV7-2 - - CASSTFGAPDPRF TGTGCCAGCAGCACCTTTGGGGCACCCGATCCGAGATTC
TRBJ2-6 TRBV7-2 few - CASSFPGINSGANVLTF TGTGCCAGCAGCTTCCCGGGAATTAACTCTGGGGCCAACGTCCTGACTTTC
TRBJ2-7 TRBV7-2 few - CASSSGLQSIYEQYF TGTGCCAGCAGCTCCGGACTACAGAGTATCTACGAGCAGTACTTC
TRBJ1-4 TRBV6-1 - - CASSDRVGEKLFF TGTGCCAGCAGCGACCGGGTTGGAGAAAAACTGTTTTTT
TRBJ2-5 TRBV7-2 few - CASSLALGGAKETQYF TGTGCCAGCAGCTTAGCGCTTGGCGGGGCAAAAGAGACCCAGTACTTC
TRBJ1-6 TRBV9 few - CASSARTANSPLHF TGTGCCAGCAGCGCCCGGACAGCTAATTCACCCCTCCACTTT
TRBJ2-3 TRBV20-1 - TRBD2 CSASIAGGTDTQYF TGCAGTGCTAGCATAGCGGGGGGCACAGATACGCAGTATTTT
TRBJ2-3 TRBV6-5 - - CASSYFVGGTDTQYF TGTGCCAGCAGTTATTTTGTGGGGGGCACAGATACGCAGTATTTT
TRBJ2-3 TRBV5-1 - - CASSARLGDTQYF TGCGCCAGCAGCGCCAGACTGGGAGATACGCAGTATTTT
TRBJ2-7 TRBV27 - TRBD2 CASSVTSGAYEQYF TGTGCCAGCAGTGTAACTAGCGGTGCCTACGAGCAGTACTTC
TRBJ2-3 TRBV10-3 few TRBD2 CAISEGLAGGTGPDTQYF TGTGCCATCAGTGAGGGACTAGCGGGGGGCACTGGGCCGGATACGCAGTATTTT
TRBJ1-1 TRBV7-9 - - CASSLVPDRPIKANTEAFF TGTGCCAGCAGCTTAGTCCCCGACAGGCCGATCAAAGCTAACACTGAAGCTTTCTTT
TRBJ2-1 TRBV27 few TRBD2 CASSQRTSGNEQFF TGTGCCAGCAGTCAGCGGACTAGCGGAAATGAGCAGTTCTTC
TRBJ1-4 TRBV7-2 - - CASSFNQGLRLFF TGTGCCAGCAGCTTTAATCAGGGCTTGAGACTGTTTTTT
TRBJ2-2 TRBV6-5 few TRBD2 CASVDSGGNAGELFF TGTGCCAGCGTCGATAGCGGGGGGAACGCCGGGGAGCTGTTTTTT
TRBJ1-6 TRBV28 - TRBD1 CATRGQRHSPLHF TGTGCCACCCGGGGACAGAGGCATTCACCCCTCCACTTT
TRBJ1-6 TRBV6-2/TRBV6-3 - - CASSSGRPLHF TGTGCCAGCAGTAGTGGGCGACCCCTCCACTTT
TRBJ1-2 TRBV7-9 - - CASSLVASVRYGYTF TGTGCCAGCAGCTTAGTTGCTTCCGTCCGTTATGGCTACACCTTC
TRBJ1-2 TRBV4-1 - - CASSQEVPVADIYGYTF TGCGCCAGCAGCCAAGAGGTCCCCGTGGCCGACATCTATGGCTACACCTTC
TRBJ2-2 TRBV7-6 - TRBD2 CASSPRGGVNTGELFF TGTGCCAGCAGCCCCCGGGGGGGGGTGAACACCGGGGAGCTGTTTTTT
TRBJ2-2 TRBV5-1 few - CASSLGSLGGELFF TGCGCCAGCAGCTTGGGCTCCCTCGGCGGGGAGCTGTTTTTT
TRBJ2-3 TRBV6-2/TRBV6-3 - TRBD2 CASSDLGLGKDTQYF TGTGCCAGCAGCGACCTGGGACTAGGAAAAGATACGCAGTATTTT
TRBJ2-7 TRBV20-1 - - CSARPGQSHVYEQYF TGCAGTGCTCGCCCTGGGCAGTCCCATGTGTACGAGCAGTACTTC
TRBJ1-4 TRBV7-9 - - CASSPPLGRALNEKLFF TGTGCCAGCAGCCCACCGTTGGGCCGAGCGCTTAATGAAAAACTGTTTTTT
TRBJ2-6 TRBV7-3 - - CASSFQRISGANVLTF TGTGCCAGCAGTTTCCAACGGATCTCTGGGGCCAACGTCCTGACTTTC
TRBJ2-7 TRBV11-2 - TRBD2 CASSSFSGGYEQYF TGTGCCAGCAGCTCCTTTAGCGGGGGATACGAGCAGTACTTC
TRBJ2-5 TRBV7-8 - TRBD2 CASSLVTSGGARQETQYF TGTGCCAGCAGCTTAGTGACTAGCGGGGGTGCCCGCCAAGAGACCCAGTACTTC
TRBJ2-3 TRBV27 few - CASSWRRIDTQYF TGTGCCAGCAGTTGGAGACGGATAGATACGCAGTATTTT
TRBJ2-3 TRBV10-3 - - CAISEIDTQYF TGTGCCATCAGTGAAATAGATACGCAGTATTTT
TRBJ2-2 TRBV20-1 - TRBD1 CSAAGTGNTGELFF TGCAGTGCCGCCGGGACAGGGAACACCGGGGAGCTGTTTTTT
TRBJ1-5 TRBV2 few - CASSAPDSGNQPQHF TGTGCCAGCAGTGCACCAGATTCGGGCAATCAGCCCCAGCATTTT
TRBJ2-1 TRBV7-2 - - CASSLGPRLGEQFF TGTGCCAGCAGCTTAGGGCCCCGGTTGGGTGAGCAGTTCTTC
TRBJ2-1 TRBV6-6 - TRBD1 CASSKGQGGYNEQFF TGTGCCAGCAGTAAGGGACAGGGGGGCTACAATGAGCAGTTCTTC
TRBJ2-1 TRBV7-2 - TRBD1 CASSFTGAQNEQFF TGTGCCAGCAGCTTTACAGGGGCCCAGAATGAGCAGTTCTTC
TRBJ1-1 TRBV12-3/TRBV12-4 few - CASSPMMNTEAFF TGTGCCAGCAGTCCCATGATGAACACTGAAGCTTTCTTT
TRBJ2-1 TRBV6-5 few - CASSYSINWNEQFF TGTGCCAGCAGTTACTCGATTAATTGGAATGAGCAGTTCTTC
TRBJ2-7 TRBV19 - TRBD1 CASSLQPGQGPYEQYF TGTGCCAGTAGTCTCCAGCCGGGACAGGGCCCCTACGAGCAGTACTTC
TRBJ1-1 TRBV12-3/TRBV12-4 - TRBD1 CASKTGVNTEAFF TGTGCCAGCAAAACAGGGGTCAACACTGAAGCTTTCTTT
TRBJ2-5 TRBV5-1 - - CASSNRAPRETQYF TGCGCCAGCAGCAACAGGGCCCCAAGAGAGACCCAGTACTTC
TRBJ2-5 TRBV7-9 few TRBD1 CASSIGQGQETQYF TGTGCCAGCAGCATCGGACAGGGTCAAGAGACCCAGTACTTC
TRBJ1-2 TRBV10-3 few TRBD1 CAIVSTGGGRYGYTF TGTGCCATCGTCTCGACAGGGGGAGGACGGTATGGCTACACCTTC
TRBJ1-2 TRBV7-9 - - CASSFQGVGYGYTF TGTGCCAGCAGCTTTCAAGGGGTGGGCTATGGCTACACCTTC
TRBJ2-3 TRBV4-1 - TRBD2 CASSYRLAGGYTQYF TGCGCCAGCAGTTACCGACTAGCGGGGGGCTATACGCAGTATTTT
TRBJ1-1 TRBV12-5 - - CASGPTGNTEAFF TGTGCTAGTGGCCCTACAGGGAACACTGAAGCTTTCTTT